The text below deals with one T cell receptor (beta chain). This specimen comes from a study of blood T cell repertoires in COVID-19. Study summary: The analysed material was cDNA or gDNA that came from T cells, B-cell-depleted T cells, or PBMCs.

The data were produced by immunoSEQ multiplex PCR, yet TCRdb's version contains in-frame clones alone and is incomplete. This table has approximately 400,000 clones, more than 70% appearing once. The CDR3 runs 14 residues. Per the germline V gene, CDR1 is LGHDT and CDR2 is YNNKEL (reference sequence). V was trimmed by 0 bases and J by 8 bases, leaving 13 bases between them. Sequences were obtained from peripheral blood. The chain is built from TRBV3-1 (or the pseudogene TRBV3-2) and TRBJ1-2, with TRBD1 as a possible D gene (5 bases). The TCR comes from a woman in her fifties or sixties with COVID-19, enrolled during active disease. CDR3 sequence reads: CASSQDWRGWGYTF. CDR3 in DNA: TGTGCCAGCAGCCAAGATTGGAGGGGTTGGGGCTACACCTTC.